These T cell receptor beta chains were read from a single sample in a study of blood T cell repertoires in COVID-19. Generated by immunoSEQ multiplex PCR, the TCRdb table keeps only in-frame clones and is missing some. The table has 300,000 to 350,000 clones, about nine tenths seen once. The sequencing input was peripheral blood. The receptor set was obtained from a woman aged 25 to 39 with COVID-19, enrolled during active disease. CDR3s include the opening cysteine and the closing phenylalanine or tryptophan. D genes are given only for firm matches. Clone size is not always given. Where it is, it says once, few, many or a class for expanded clones.

cdr3_aa: CASSPDTGNPDYEQYF
cdr3_nt: TGTGCCAGCTCACCAGATACCGGGAATCCTGACTACGAGCAGTACTTC
v_call: TRBV18
clone_size: .
j_call: TRBJ2-7
d_call: .

cdr3_aa: CASSFPLQARNSPLHF
cdr3_nt: TGTGCCAGCAGCTTTCCACTACAGGCACGGAATTCACCCCTCCACTTT
v_call: TRBV11-2
clone_size: .
j_call: TRBJ1-6
d_call: .

cdr3_aa: CASSSEGSNQPQHF
cdr3_nt: TGTGCCAGCAGCTCCGAGGGAAGCAATCAGCCCCAGCATTTT
v_call: TRBV5-4
clone_size: .
j_call: TRBJ1-5
d_call: .

cdr3_aa: CASSTGLFINEQFF
cdr3_nt: TGTGCCAGCAGCACGGGACTGTTCATAAATGAGCAGTTCTTC
v_call: TRBV7-2
clone_size: .
j_call: TRBJ2-1
d_call: .

cdr3_aa: CASSYRTGGGTDTQYF
cdr3_nt: TGTGCCAGCAGCTACCGGACAGGGGGCGGTACAGATACGCAGTATTTT
v_call: TRBV13
clone_size: .
j_call: TRBJ2-3
d_call: TRBD1

cdr3_aa: CATRVDRRRTGELFF
cdr3_nt: TGTGCCACCCGGGTCGATAGGCGACGCACCGGGGAGCTGTTTTTT
v_call: TRBV6-6
clone_size: .
j_call: TRBJ2-2
d_call: .

cdr3_aa: CASSQLRGGEITDTQYF
cdr3_nt: TGTGCCAGCAGCCAATTGAGAGGGGGAGAGATCACAGATACGCAGTATTTT
v_call: TRBV16
clone_size: few
j_call: TRBJ2-3
d_call: .

cdr3_aa: CASSLYGLAGVEQFF
cdr3_nt: TGTGCCAGCAGTCTGTACGGACTAGCGGGAGTGGAGCAGTTCTTC
v_call: TRBV28
clone_size: .
j_call: TRBJ2-1
d_call: TRBD2

cdr3_aa: CASTGQGLSQPQHF
cdr3_nt: TGTGCCAGCACGGGACAGGGTTTAAGTCAGCCCCAGCATTTT
v_call: TRBV6-6
clone_size: .
j_call: TRBJ1-5
d_call: TRBD1

cdr3_aa: CASSLRATGNQPQHF
cdr3_nt: TGTGCCAGCAGCTTGCGAGCCACCGGTAATCAGCCCCAGCATTTT
v_call: TRBV7-4
clone_size: once
j_call: TRBJ1-5
d_call: .

cdr3_aa: CASSIGGAGLEQYF
cdr3_nt: TGCGCCAGCAGTATAGGGGGCGCCGGGCTCGAGCAGTACTTC
v_call: TRBV5-1
clone_size: .
j_call: TRBJ2-7
d_call: TRBD1

cdr3_aa: CASREDRGFLANEKLFF
cdr3_nt: TGTGCCAGCAGAGAGGACAGGGGCTTTCTGGCTAATGAAAAACTGTTTTTT
v_call: TRBV7-9
clone_size: .
j_call: TRBJ1-4
d_call: TRBD1

cdr3_aa: CASSFQGLGTSGVREQFF
cdr3_nt: TGTGCCAGCAGCTTTCAGGGTTTGGGGACTAGCGGGGTGAGGGAGCAGTTCTTC
v_call: TRBV7-9
clone_size: .
j_call: TRBJ2-1
d_call: TRBD2

cdr3_aa: CASSRILAGNTGELFF
cdr3_nt: TGCGCCAGCAGCCGAATACTAGCAGGGAACACCGGGGAGCTGTTTTTT
v_call: TRBV4-1
clone_size: few
j_call: TRBJ2-2
d_call: .

cdr3_aa: CASSLRELTDTQYF
cdr3_nt: TGTGCCAGCAGTTTAAGGGAGCTCACAGATACGCAGTATTTT
v_call: TRBV28
clone_size: once
j_call: TRBJ2-3
d_call: .

cdr3_aa: CASSLRQVENSPLHF
cdr3_nt: TGCGCCAGCAGCTTGCGGCAGGTTGAGAATTCACCCCTCCACTTT
v_call: TRBV5-1
clone_size: .
j_call: TRBJ1-6
d_call: .

cdr3_aa: CASSPGGWTSNTGELFF
cdr3_nt: TGTGCCAGCAGCCCCGGGGGTTGGACTTCGAACACCGGGGAGCTGTTTTTT
v_call: TRBV11-3
clone_size: few
j_call: TRBJ2-2
d_call: .

cdr3_aa: CASSYGIGGEQYF
cdr3_nt: TGTGCCAGTAGTTACGGCATTGGCGGGGAGCAGTACTTC
v_call: TRBV19
clone_size: .
j_call: TRBJ2-7
d_call: .

cdr3_aa: CASSQGTALGGYTF
cdr3_nt: TGCGCCAGCAGCCAGGGGACAGCCTTGGGAGGCTACACCTTC
v_call: TRBV4-3
clone_size: .
j_call: TRBJ1-2
d_call: TRBD1

cdr3_aa: CASRTKTFTNEKLFF
cdr3_nt: TGTGCCAGCAGAACTAAGACCTTCACTAATGAAAAACTGTTTTTT
v_call: TRBV28
clone_size: .
j_call: TRBJ1-4
d_call: .

cdr3_aa: CSVGGLAGPNEQFF
cdr3_nt: TGCAGCGTTGGGGGACTAGCGGGACCCAATGAGCAGTTCTTC
v_call: TRBV29-1
clone_size: .
j_call: TRBJ2-1
d_call: TRBD2

cdr3_aa: CASSLTDYSIGETQYF
cdr3_nt: TGTGCCAGCAGTCTAACCGACTACTCCATCGGGGAGACCCAGTACTTC
v_call: TRBV28
clone_size: .
j_call: TRBJ2-5
d_call: .

cdr3_aa: CAISDDGRAKNEQYF
cdr3_nt: TGTGCCATCAGTGATGACGGGAGGGCCAAGAACGAGCAGTACTTC
v_call: TRBV10-3
clone_size: .
j_call: TRBJ2-7
d_call: TRBD2

cdr3_aa: CASSGRVGEKLFF
cdr3_nt: TGTGCCAGCAGTGGGAGGGTCGGTGAAAAACTGTTTTTT
v_call: TRBV2
clone_size: .
j_call: TRBJ1-4
d_call: .

cdr3_aa: CASSQDRTSRDNEQFF
cdr3_nt: TGCGCCAGCAGCCAAGATAGGACTAGCAGGGACAATGAGCAGTTCTTC
v_call: TRBV4-3
clone_size: .
j_call: TRBJ2-1
d_call: TRBD2

cdr3_aa: CASSPAGFGEAFF
cdr3_nt: TGTGCCAGCTCACCGGCAGGGTTCGGTGAAGCTTTCTTT
v_call: TRBV18
clone_size: .
j_call: TRBJ1-1
d_call: .

cdr3_aa: CASSPLVDRYNEKLFF
cdr3_nt: TGTGCCAGCAGTCCGCTCGTCGACAGGTATAATGAAAAACTGTTTTTT
v_call: TRBV2
clone_size: .
j_call: TRBJ1-4
d_call: .

cdr3_aa: CAWNTVGYGYTF
cdr3_nt: TGTGCCTGGAATACAGTAGGCTATGGCTACACCTTC
v_call: TRBV30
clone_size: once
j_call: TRBJ1-2
d_call: .

cdr3_aa: CARIQGKDYGYTF
cdr3_nt: TGTGCCAGGATACAGGGTAAAGACTATGGCTACACCTTC
v_call: TRBV25-1
clone_size: once
j_call: TRBJ1-2
d_call: .